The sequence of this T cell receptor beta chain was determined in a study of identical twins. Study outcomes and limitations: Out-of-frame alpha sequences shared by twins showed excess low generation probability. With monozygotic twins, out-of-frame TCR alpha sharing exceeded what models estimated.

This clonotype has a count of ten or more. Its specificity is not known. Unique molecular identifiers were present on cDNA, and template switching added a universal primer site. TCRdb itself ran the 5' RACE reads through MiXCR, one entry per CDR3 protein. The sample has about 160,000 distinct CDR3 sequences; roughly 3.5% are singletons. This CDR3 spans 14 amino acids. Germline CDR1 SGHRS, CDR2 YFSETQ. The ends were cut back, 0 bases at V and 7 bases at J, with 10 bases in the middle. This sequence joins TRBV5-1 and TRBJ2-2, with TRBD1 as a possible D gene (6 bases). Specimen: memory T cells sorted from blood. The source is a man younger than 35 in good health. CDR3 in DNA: TGCGCCAGCAGCTTGGATGACAGGATCGGGGAGCTGTTTTTT. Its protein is CASSLDDRIGELFF.